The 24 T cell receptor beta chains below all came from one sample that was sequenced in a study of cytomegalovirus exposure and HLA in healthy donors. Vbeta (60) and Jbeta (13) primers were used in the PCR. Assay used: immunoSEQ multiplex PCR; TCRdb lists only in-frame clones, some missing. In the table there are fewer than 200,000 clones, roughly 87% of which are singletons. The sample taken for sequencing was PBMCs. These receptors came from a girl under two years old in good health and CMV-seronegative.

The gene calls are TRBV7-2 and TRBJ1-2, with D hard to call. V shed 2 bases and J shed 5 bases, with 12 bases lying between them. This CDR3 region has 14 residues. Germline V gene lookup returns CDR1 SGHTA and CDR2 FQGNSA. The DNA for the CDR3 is TGTGCCAGCAGCTTACGTCGTCAGGTTTATGGCTACACCTTC. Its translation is CASSLRRQVYGYTF. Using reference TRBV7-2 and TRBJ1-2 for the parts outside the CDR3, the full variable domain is GAGVSQSPSNKVTEKGKDVELRCDPISGHTALYWYRQSLGQGLEFLIYFQGNSAPDKSGLPSDRFSAERTGGSVSTLTIQRTQQEDSAVYLCASSLRRQVYGYTFGSGTRLTVV.

DNA for the CDR3: TGTGCCAGCAGCTTAACAGGGCTCAACATGAACACTGAAGCTTTCTTT. This encodes CASSLTGLNMNTEAFF. The V gene is TRBV11-2, the J gene TRBJ1-1; possible D gene TRBD1, 6 bases. The ends were cut back, 2 bases at V and 0 bases at J, with 13 bases in the middle. This CDR3 is 16 amino acids long. Per germline, CDR1 SGHAT and CDR2 FQNNGV.

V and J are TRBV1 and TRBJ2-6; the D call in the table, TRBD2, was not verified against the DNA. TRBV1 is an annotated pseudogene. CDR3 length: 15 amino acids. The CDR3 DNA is TGCACCCCGCTGGGGTGCGGGGCTGGGGCCAACGTCCTGACTTTC. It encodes CTPLGCGAGANVLTF.

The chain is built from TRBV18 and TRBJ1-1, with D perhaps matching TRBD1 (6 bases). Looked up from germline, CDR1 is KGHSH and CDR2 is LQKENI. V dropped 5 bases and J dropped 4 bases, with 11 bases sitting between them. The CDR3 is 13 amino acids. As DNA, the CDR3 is TGTGCCAGCTCATACTCAGGGGTCACTGAAGCTTTCTTT. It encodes CASSYSGVTEAFF.

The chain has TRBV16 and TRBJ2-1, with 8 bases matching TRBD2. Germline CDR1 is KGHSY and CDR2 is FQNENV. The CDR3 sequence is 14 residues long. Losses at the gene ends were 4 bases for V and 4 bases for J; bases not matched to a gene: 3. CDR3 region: CASSRAGGYNEQFF. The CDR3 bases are TGTGCCAGCAGCCGCGCGGGGGGTTACAATGAGCAGTTCTTC.

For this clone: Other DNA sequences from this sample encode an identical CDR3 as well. In DNA form, the CDR3 reads TGTGCCAGCAGCTTCTCCGGGACAGCCGTTTATGGCTACACCTTC. Amino acids: CASSFSGTAVYGYTF. The rearrangement uses TRBV6-6 and TRBJ1-2, with 7 nucleotides matching TRBD1. V lost 6 bases to trimming and J lost 5 bases; unmatched junction nucleotides: 12. CDR3 size: 15 residues. The germline gives CDR1 MNHNY, CDR2 SVGAGI (reference sequence).

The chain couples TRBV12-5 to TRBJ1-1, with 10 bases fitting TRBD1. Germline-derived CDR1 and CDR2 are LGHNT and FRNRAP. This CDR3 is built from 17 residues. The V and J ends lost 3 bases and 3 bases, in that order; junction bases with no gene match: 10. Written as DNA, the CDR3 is TGTGCTAGTGGTTTTACCTCCTATGACAGGGGGCACACTGAAGCTTTCTTT. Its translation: CASGFTSYDRGHTEAFF.

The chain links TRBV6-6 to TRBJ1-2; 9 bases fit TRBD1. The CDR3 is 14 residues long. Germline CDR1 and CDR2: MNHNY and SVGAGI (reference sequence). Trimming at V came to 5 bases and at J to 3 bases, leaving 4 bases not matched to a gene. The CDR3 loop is CASSRRTGDYGYTF. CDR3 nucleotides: TGTGCCAGCAGTCGCAGGACAGGGGACTATGGCTACACCTTC.

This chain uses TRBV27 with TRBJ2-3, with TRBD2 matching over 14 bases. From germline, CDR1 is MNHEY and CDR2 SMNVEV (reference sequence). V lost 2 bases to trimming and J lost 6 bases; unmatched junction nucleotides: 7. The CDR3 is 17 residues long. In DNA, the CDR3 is TGTGCCAGCAGTTTAATGGGACTAGCGGGAGTTAAGGATACGCAGTATTTT. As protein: CASSLMGLAGVKDTQYF.

The CDR3 sequence is CASSLFHASTEKLFF. CDR3 bases: TGTGCCAGCAGTTTGTTCCACGCCTCTACTGAAAAACTGTTTTTT. This rearrangement joins TRBV28 to TRBJ1-4; D is undetermined. Trimming stripped 3 bases from V and 7 bases from J, with 15 bases between. This CDR3 has 15 residues. Looked up from germline, CDR1 is MDHEN and CDR2 is SYDVKM.

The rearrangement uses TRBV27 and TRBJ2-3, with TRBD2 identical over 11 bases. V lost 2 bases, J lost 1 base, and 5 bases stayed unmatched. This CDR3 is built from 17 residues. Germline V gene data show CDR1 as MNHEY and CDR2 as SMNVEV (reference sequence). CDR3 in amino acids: CASSLPATSGGTDTQYF. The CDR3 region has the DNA TGTGCCAGCAGTTTACCTGCGACTAGCGGGGGCACAGATACGCAGTATTTT.

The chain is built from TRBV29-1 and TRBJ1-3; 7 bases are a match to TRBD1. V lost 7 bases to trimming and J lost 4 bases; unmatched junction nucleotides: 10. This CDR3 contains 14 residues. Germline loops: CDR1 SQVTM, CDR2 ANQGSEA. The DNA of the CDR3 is TGCAGCGCTGGGCACAGGGGCGTAGGAAACACCATATATTTT. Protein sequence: CSAGHRGVGNTIYF.

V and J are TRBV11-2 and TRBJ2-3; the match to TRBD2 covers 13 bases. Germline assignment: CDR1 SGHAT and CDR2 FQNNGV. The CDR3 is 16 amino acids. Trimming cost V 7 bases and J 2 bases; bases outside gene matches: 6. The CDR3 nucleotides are TGTGCCAGCACCCTGACTAGCGGGGGGTCCACAGATACGCAGTATTTT. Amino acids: CASTLTSGGSTDTQYF.

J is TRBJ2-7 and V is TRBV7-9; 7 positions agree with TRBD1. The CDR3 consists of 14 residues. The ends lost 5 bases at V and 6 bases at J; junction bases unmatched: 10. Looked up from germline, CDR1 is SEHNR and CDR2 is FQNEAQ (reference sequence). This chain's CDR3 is CASSRPTGLGEQYF. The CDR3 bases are TGTGCCAGCAGCCGCCCGACAGGGCTCGGCGAGCAGTACTTC. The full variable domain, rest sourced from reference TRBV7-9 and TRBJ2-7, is DTGVSQNPRHKITKRGQNVTFRCDPISEHNRLYWYRQTLGQGPEFLTYFQNEAQLEKSRLLSDRFSAERPKGSFSTLEIQRTEQGDSAMYLCASSRPTGLGEQYFGPGTRLTVT.

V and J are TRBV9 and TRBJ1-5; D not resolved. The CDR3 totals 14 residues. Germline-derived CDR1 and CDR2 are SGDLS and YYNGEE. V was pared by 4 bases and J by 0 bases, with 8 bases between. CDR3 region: CASSPTYSNQPQHF. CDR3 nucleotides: TGTGCCAGCAGCCCAACATATAGCAATCAGCCCCAGCATTTT.

CDR3 DNA: TGCGCCAGCAGCTTGGATGGCGGGAGATCTGAGCAGTTCTTC. Its protein product is CASSLDGGRSEQFF. The gene calls are TRBV5-1 and TRBJ2-1; 7 bases map to TRBD2. CDR1 is SGHRS, CDR2 YFSETQ, per germline. V lost 0 bases and J lost 9; bases outside the gene matches: 6. CDR3 length: 14 residues.

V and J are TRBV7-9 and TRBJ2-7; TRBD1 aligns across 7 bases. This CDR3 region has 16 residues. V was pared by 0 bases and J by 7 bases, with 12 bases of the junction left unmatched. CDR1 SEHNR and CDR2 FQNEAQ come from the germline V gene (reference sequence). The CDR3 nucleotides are TGTGCCAGCAGCTTAGCACAGGGACAGCAGGCCTGGGAGCAGTACTTC. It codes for CASSLAQGQQAWEQYF.

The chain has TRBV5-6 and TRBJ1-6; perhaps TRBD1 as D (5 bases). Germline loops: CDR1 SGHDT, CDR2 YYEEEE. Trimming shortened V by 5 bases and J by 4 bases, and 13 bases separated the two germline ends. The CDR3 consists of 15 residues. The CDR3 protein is CASSSLTEYNSPLHF. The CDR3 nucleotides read TGTGCCAGCAGTTCCCTGACAGAATATAATTCACCCCTCCACTTT.

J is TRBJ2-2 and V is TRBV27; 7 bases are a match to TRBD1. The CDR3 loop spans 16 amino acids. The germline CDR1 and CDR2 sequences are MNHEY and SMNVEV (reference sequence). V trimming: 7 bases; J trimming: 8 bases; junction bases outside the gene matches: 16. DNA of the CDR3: TGTGCCAGCACCAGATACAGGGGACCGCTGACGGGGGAGCTGTTTTTT. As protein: CASTRYRGPLTGELFF.

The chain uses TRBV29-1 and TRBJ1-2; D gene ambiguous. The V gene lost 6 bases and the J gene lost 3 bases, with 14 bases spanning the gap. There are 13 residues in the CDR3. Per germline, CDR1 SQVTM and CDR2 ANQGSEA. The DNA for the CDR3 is TGCAGCGTCGTAGACACGCCCGACTATGGCTACACCTTC. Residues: CSVVDTPDYGYTF.

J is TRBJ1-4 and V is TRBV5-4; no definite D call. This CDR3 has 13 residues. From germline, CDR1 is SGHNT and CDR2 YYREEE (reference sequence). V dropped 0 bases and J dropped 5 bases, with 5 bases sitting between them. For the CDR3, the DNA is TGTGCCAGCAGCTTGGCGGGGAATGAAAAACTGTTTTTT. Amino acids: CASSLAGNEKLFF.

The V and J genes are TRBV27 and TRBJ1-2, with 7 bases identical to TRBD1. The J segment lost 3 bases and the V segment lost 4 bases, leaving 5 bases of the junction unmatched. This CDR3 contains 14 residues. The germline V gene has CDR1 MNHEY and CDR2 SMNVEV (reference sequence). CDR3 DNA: TGTGCCAGCAGTTCTACAGGGGCTTACTATGGCTACACCTTC. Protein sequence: CASSSTGAYYGYTF.

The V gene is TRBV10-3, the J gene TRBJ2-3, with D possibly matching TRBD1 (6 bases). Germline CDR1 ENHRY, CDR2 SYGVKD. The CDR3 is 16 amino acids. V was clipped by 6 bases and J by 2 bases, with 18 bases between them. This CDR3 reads CAISKNRDTTTDTQYF. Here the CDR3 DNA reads TGTGCCATCAGCAAGAACCGGGACACCACCACAGATACGCAGTATTTT.

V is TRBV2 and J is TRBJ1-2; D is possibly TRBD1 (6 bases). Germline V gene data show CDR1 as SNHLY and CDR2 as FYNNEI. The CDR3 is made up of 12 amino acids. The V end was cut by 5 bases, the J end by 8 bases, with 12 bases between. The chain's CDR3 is CASSTGRWGYTF. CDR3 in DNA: TGTGCCAGCAGTACAGGGAGATGGGGCTACACCTTC.